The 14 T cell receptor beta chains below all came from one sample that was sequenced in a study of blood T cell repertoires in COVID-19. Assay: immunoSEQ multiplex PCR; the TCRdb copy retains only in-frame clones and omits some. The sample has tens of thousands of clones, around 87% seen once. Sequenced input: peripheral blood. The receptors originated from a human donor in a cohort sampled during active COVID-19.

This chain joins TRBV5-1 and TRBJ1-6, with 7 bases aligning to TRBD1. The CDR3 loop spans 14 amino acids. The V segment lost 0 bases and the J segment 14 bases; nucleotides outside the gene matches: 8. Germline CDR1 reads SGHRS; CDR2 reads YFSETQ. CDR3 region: CASSLGQGLGTLHF. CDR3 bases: TGCGCCAGCAGCTTGGGACAGGGCCTAGGAACCCTCCACTTT.

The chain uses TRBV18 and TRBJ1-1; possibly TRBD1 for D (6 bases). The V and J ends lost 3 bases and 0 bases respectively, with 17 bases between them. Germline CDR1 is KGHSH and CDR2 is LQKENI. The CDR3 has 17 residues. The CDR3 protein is CASSPLAGTSMNTEAFF. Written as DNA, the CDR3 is TGTGCCAGCTCACCTTTGGCAGGGACATCCATGAACACTGAAGCTTTCTTT.

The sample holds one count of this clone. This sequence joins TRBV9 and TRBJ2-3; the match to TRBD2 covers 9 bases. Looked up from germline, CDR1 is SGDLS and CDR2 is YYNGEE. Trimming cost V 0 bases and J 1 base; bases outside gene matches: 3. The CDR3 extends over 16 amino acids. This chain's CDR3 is CASSVDAGGRTDTQYF. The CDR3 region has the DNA TGTGCCAGCAGCGTAGATGCGGGAGGGCGCACAGATACGCAGTATTTT. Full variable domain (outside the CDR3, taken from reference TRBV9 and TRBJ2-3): DSGVTQTPKHLITATGQRVTLRCSPRSGDLSVYWYQQSLDQGLQFLIQYYNGEERAKGNILERFSAQQFPDLHSELNLSSLELGDSALYFCASSVDAGGRTDTQYFGPGTRLTVL.

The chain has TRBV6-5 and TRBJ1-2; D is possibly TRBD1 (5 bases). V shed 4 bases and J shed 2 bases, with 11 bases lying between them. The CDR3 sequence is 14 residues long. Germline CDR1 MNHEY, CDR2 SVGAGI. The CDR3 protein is CASSLTGTNYGYTF. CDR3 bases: TGTGCCAGCAGTTTAACAGGAACCAACTATGGCTACACCTTC.

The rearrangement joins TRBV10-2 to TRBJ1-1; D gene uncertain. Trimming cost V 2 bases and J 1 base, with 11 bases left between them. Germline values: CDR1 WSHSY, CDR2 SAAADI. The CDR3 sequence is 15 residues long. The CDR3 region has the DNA TGCGCCAGCAGTGAGACGGGATGGGGGAACACTGAAGCTTTCTTT. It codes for CASSETGWGNTEAFF.

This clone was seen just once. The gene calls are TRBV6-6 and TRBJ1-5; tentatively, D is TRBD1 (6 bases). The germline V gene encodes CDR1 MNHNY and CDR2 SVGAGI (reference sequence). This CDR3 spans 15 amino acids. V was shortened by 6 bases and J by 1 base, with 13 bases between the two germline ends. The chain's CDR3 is CASRDSDMSNQPQHF. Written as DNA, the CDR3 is TGTGCCAGCAGGGACAGCGACATGAGCAATCAGCCCCAGCATTTT.

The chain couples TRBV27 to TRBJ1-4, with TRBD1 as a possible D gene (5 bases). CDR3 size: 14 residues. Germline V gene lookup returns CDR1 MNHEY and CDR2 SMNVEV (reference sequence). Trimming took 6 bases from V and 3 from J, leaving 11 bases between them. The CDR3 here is CASRRGGANEKLFF. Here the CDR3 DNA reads TGTGCCAGCAGGAGGGGCGGGGCTAATGAAAAACTGTTTTTT.

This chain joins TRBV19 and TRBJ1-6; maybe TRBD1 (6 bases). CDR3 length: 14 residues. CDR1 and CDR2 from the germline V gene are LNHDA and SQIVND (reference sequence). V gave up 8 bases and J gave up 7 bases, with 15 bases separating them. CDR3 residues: CASAGTIKNSPLHF. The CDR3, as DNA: TGTGCCAGTGCCGGGACAATCAAAAATTCACCCCTCCACTTT.

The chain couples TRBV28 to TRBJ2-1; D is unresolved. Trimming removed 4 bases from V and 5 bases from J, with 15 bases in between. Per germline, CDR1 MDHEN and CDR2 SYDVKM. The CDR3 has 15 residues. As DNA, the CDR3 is TGTGCCAGCAGTTCCCTCGAACCTACCCACAATGAGCAGTTCTTC. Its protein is CASSSLEPTHNEQFF.

Written as DNA, the CDR3 is TGTGCCAGCAGTTACTCCTTAGCGAATCAAGAGACCCAGTACTTC. Protein: CASSYSLANQETQYF. The chain carries TRBV6-5 and TRBJ2-5; maybe TRBD2 (5 bases). Germline CDR1 MNHEY, CDR2 SVGAGI. V was cut by 0 bases and J by 2 bases, with 10 bases left in between. This CDR3 comprises 15 residues.

This CDR3 is CASSLWAGRNNSPLHF. CDR3 nucleotides: TGTGCCAGCAGTTTATGGGCAGGGCGGAATAATTCACCCCTCCACTTT. The V gene is TRBV27, the J gene TRBJ1-6; tentatively, D is TRBD1 (5 bases). Germline lookup yields CDR1 MNHEY and CDR2 SMNVEV (reference sequence). V was pared by 1 base and J by 5 bases, with 12 bases between. This CDR3 comprises 16 residues.

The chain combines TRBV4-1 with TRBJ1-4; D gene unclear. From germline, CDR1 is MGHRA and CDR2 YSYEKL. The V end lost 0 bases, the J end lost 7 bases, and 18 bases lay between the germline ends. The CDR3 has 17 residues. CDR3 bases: TGCGCCAGCAGCCAAGATCTTCAAGGTGGACTAGGTGAAAAACTGTTTTTT. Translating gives CASSQDLQGGLGEKLFF.

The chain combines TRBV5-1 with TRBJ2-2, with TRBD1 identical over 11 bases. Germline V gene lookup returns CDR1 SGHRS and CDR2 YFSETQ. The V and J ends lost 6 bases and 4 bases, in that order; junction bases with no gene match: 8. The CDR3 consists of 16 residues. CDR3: CASTTQGQGGTGELFF. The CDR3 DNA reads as TGCGCCAGCACCACCCAGGGACAGGGGGGCACCGGGGAGCTGTTTTTT.

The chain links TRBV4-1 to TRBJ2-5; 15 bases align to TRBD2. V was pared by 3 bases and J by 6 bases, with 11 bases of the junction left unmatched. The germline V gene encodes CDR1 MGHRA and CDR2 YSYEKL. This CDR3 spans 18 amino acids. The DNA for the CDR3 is TGCGCCAGCAGCCACCCTCGGACTAGCGGGAGGGCCGAAAAGACCCAGTACTTC. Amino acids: CASSHPRTSGRAEKTQYF.